The next 4 T cell receptor beta chains were all read from a single sample in a study of control samples from healthy donors and cancer patients. Here immunoSEQ multiplex PCR was the method, and the copy in TCRdb shows in-frame clones only, minus some. In the table there are some 140,000 clones, roughly 94% of which are singletons. Sequencing was carried out using blood. The receptor set was obtained from a man aged 35 to 55 in good health.

The chain recombines TRBV7-9 with TRBJ2-7; D is undetermined. Deletions cut 3 bases from V and 1 base from J, with 7 bases between. Germline V gives CDR1 SEHNR, CDR2 FQNEAQ (reference sequence). The CDR3 is 13 residues long. CDR3 bases: TGTGCCAGCAGCTTTGGACCATCCTACGAGCAGTACTTC. Amino acids: CASSFGPSYEQYF.

The chain combines TRBV7-9 with TRBJ1-2; TRBD1 might be the D (5 bases). Looked up from germline, CDR1 is SEHNR and CDR2 is FQNEAQ (reference sequence). CDR3 length: 15 residues. V was pared by 0 bases and J by 0 bases, with 8 bases between. The CDR3 loop is CASSLAGGANYGYTF. The CDR3 nucleotides read TGTGCCAGCAGCTTAGCCGGGGGGGCTAACTATGGCTACACCTTC.

V and J are TRBV5-1 and TRBJ1-2; TRBD1 matches 7 bases. Germline CDR1 is SGHRS and CDR2 is YFSETQ. The CDR3 spans 15 residues. V dropped 4 bases and J dropped 6; count of bases not matched to a gene: 12. CDR3 region: CASSAQLTGTDGYTF. As DNA, the CDR3 is TGCGCCAGCAGCGCCCAATTGACAGGGACGGATGGCTACACCTTC. The whole variable domain, filled in from reference TRBV5-1 and TRBJ1-2, reads KAGVTQTPRYLIKTRGQQVTLSCSPISGHRSVSWYQQTPGQGLQFLFEYFSETQRNKGNFPGRFSGRQFSNSRSEMNVSTLELGDSALYLCASSAQLTGTDGYTFGSGTRLTVV.

The gene calls are TRBV12-3 or TRBV12-4 and TRBJ1-1, with 9 bases matching TRBD1. This CDR3 has 12 residues. The ends lost 6 bases at V and 6 bases at J; junction bases unmatched: 2. The CDR3 reads CASRQGASEAFF. DNA for the CDR3: TGTGCCAGCAGACAGGGGGCGTCTGAAGCTTTCTTT.